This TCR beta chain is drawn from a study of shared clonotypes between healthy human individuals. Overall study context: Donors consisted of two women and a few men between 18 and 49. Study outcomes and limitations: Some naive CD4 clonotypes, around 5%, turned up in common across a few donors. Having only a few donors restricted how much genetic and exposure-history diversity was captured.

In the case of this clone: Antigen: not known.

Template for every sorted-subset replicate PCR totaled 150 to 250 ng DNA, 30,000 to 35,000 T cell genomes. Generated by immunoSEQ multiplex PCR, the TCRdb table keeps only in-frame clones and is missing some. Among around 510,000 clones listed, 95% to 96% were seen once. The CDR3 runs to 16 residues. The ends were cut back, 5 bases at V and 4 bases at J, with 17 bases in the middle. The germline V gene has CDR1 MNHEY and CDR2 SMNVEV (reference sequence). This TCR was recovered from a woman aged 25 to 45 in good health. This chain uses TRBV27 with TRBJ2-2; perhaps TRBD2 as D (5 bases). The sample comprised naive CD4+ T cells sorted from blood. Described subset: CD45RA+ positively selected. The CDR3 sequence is CASSPADWFGTGELFF. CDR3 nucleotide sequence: TGTGCCAGCAGTCCCGCGGACTGGTTTGGCACCGGGGAGCTGTTTTTT.